This T cell receptor (beta chain) emerged from a study of blood T cell repertoires in COVID-19. For the study at large: T cells, B-cell-depleted T cells, or PBMCs supplied cDNA or gDNA.

In the study's own analysis: Amplified reference gene primers provided the basis for estimating nucleated cell counts. The table came from immunoSEQ multiplex PCR; TCRdb's copy has only in-frame clones and leaves some out. V and J calls and clone size follow that table, whereas D and trimming were derived from the DNA. The sample lists some 170,000 clones, 82% seen once, with 8.4% in the top ten. From germline, CDR1 is KGHSH and CDR2 LQKENI. The CDR3 has 15 amino acids. The V and J ends lost 3 bases and 1 base respectively, with 12 bases between them. This receptor was taken from a woman aged 65 to 85 with acute or convalescent COVID-19. Material: peripheral blood. This rearrangement joins TRBV18 to TRBJ2-5, with D possibly matching TRBD1 (6 bases). The CDR3 DNA reads as TGTGCCAGCTCACCCACCCAGGGGACCCAAGAGACCCAGTACTTC. It is translated as CASSPTQGTQETQYF.